The T cell receptor beta chain described here comes from a study of PD-1 blockade in classical Hodgkin lymphoma. CDR3 length: 15 amino acids. J lost 4 bases, V lost 5 bases, and 5 bases had no gene match. Germline lookup yields CDR1 MNHEY and CDR2 SMNVEV (reference sequence). Study-wide results and limits: There remain no defined causes for the repertoire differences, which possibly reflect disease activity or prior therapy. Newly diagnosed patients reportedly trailed healthy donors in baseline TCR diversity.

The data were produced by immunoSEQ multiplex PCR, yet TCRdb's version contains in-frame clones alone and is incomplete. The sample yields approximately 31,000 clones, approximately 94% seen once. The time point was: newly diagnosed, previously untreated cHL patient sample. Comparators were PBMCs taken from newly diagnosed, untreated classical Hodgkin lymphoma. As concerns this clone: Antigen: not known. At the DNA level, this CDR3 is encoded by other sequences in the same sample as well.

The origin of this receptor is a human donor with classical Hodgkin lymphoma. The sequenced sample was peripheral blood mononuclear cells (PBMCs). The rearrangement joins TRBV27 to TRBJ2-7; 13 nucleotides align to TRBD2. CDR3 region: CASSLGTSGTYEQYF. Here the CDR3 DNA reads TGTGCCAGCAGTCTGGGGACTAGCGGGACGTACGAGCAGTACTTC.